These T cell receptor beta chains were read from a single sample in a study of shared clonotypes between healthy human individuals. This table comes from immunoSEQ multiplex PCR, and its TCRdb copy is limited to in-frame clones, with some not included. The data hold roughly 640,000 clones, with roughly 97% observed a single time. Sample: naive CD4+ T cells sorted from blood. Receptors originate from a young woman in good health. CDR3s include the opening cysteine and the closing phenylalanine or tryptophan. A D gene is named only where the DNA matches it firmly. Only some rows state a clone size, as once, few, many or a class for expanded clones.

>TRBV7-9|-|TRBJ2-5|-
CASSLVQGETQYF
TGTGCCAGCAGCTTAGTCCAGGGAGAGACCCAGTACTTC
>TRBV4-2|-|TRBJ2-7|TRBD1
CASSQQGDKTYEQYF
TGTGCCAGCAGCCAACAGGGGGACAAAACCTACGAGCAGTACTTC
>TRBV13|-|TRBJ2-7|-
CASSLASGDEQYF
TGTGCCAGCAGCTTAGCGTCCGGGGACGAGCAGTACTTC
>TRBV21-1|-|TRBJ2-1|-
CASSKGRTSGIFSEQFF
TGTGCCAGCAGCAAGGGGAGGACTAGCGGGATTTTTAGTGAGCAGTTCTTC
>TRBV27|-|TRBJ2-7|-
CASSTPGLPYEQYF
TGTGCCAGCAGTACACCGGGACTGCCCTACGAGCAGTACTTC
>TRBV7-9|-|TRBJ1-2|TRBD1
CASSLEWGQEANGYTF
TGTGCCAGCAGCTTAGAATGGGGACAGGAGGCCAATGGCTACACCTTC
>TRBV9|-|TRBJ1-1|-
CASSVLGNTEAFF
TGTGCCAGCAGCGTACTTGGGAACACTGAAGCTTTCTTT
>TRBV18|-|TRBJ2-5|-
CASSPGSGWETQYF
TGTGCCAGCTCACCAGGTTCCGGGTGGGAGACCCAGTACTTC
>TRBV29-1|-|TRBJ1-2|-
CSVPGTVYGYTF
TGCAGCGTTCCAGGGACGGTCTATGGCTACACCTTC
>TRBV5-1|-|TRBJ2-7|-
CASSLARQIEGYEQYF
TGCGCCAGCAGCTTGGCCCGACAAATAGAAGGCTACGAGCAGTACTTC
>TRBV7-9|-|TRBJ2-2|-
CASSGRGTGELFF
TGTGCCAGCAGCGGCCGGGGTACCGGGGAGCTGTTTTTT
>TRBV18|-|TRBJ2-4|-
CASSPPGQGSGNIQYF
TGTGCCAGCTCACCACCGGGACAAGGGTCGGGAAACATTCAGTACTTC
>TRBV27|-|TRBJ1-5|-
CASSPKRVLSASNQPQHF
TGTGCCAGCAGCCCGAAGAGGGTATTGTCGGCTAGCAATCAGCCCCAGCATTTT
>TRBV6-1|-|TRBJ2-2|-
CASSEVGMPGELFF
TGTGCCAGCAGTGAAGTGGGGATGCCCGGGGAGCTGTTTTTT
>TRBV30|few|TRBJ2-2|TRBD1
CAWSTGAGELFF
TGTGCCTGGAGTACAGGGGCCGGGGAGCTGTTTTTT